What follows are 25 T cell receptor beta chains derived from one specimen sequenced in a study of response to subunit inactivated influenza vaccine. TCRdb processed the RT-PCR reads anew with MiXCR; each CDR3 protein has one entry. The sample lists 150,000 to 200,000 distinct CDR3 sequences, around a tenth occurring once. The sequences come from non-naive T cells sorted from PBMCs, collected on the day of vaccination. These TCRs come from a man between 50 and 59 years old who received an inactivated influenza vaccine.

Ten or more counts support this clonotype. This chain uses TRBV4-3 with TRBJ2-7, with D maybe TRBD2 (6 bases). The CDR3 covers 15 residues. CDR1 is LGHNA and CDR2 is YSLEER in the germline V gene. Trimming took off 0 bases at V and 0 bases at J, with 9 bases between the two ends. CDR3 coding DNA: TGCGCCAGCAGCCAAGATCTCGGGGGCTCCTACGAGCAGTACTTC. Encoded protein: CASSQDLGGSYEQYF.

The chain's CDR3 is CASSSPRGLGWDADTQYF. The CDR3 DNA is TGTGCCAGCAGCTCTCCCCGGGGACTAGGGTGGGACGCAGATACGCAGTATTTT. The V call is TRBV7-8, the J call TRBJ2-3; 8 bases line up with TRBD2. CDR3 length: 18 residues. The trim removed 4 bases at V and 4 bases at J, leaving 16 bases unmatched. Germline V gives CDR1 SGHVS, CDR2 FQNEAQ.

This clonotype has more than one count but fewer than ten. The V call is TRBV7-7, the J call TRBJ2-1, with no clear D. V was shortened by 5 bases and J by 0 bases, with 20 bases between the two germline ends. Germline V gene sequence: CDR1 SSHAT, CDR2 FNYEAQ (reference sequence). This CDR3 region has 18 residues. In DNA form, the CDR3 reads TGTGCCAGCAGCCCATCGTTGTTAGCCCAGAGCTCCTACAATGAGCAGTTCTTC. Its protein is CASSPSLLAQSSYNEQFF.

The rearrangement joins TRBV6-2 or TRBV6-3 to TRBJ2-3; 14 bases are shared with TRBD2. This CDR3 has 18 amino acids. Germline V gene sequence: CDR1 MNHEY, CDR2 SVGEGT. After removal of 0 bases from V and 0 bases from J, the junction contained 2 bases not matched to a gene. The CDR3, as DNA: TGTGCCAGCAGTTACTCGACTAGCGGGAGGGAAAGCACAGATACGCAGTATTTT. Translated: CASSYSTSGRESTDTQYF.

V gene TRBV23-1 combines with J gene TRBJ2-7; 8 bases line up with TRBD2. TRBV23-1 is designated an ORF whose function remains uncertain. Germline trimming cut 7 bases from V and 0 bases from J; bases unmatched to any gene: 11. The CDR3 loop spans 16 amino acids. CDR3 loop: CASTHPWREVSYEQYF. CDR3 nucleotide sequence: TGCGCCAGCACCCACCCTTGGCGGGAGGTCTCCTACGAGCAGTACTTC.

This clonotype was seen at least ten times. The chain couples TRBV12-3 or TRBV12-4 to TRBJ1-6; D is unresolved. V was shortened by 3 bases and J by 9 bases, with 6 bases between the two germline ends. The CDR3 is made up of 12 amino acids. CDR3 region: CASSFEGSPLHF. CDR3 bases: TGTGCCAGCAGTTTTGAGGGTTCACCCCTCCACTTT.

The chain carries TRBV20-1 and TRBJ2-7; D may be TRBD1 (6 bases). Trimming removed 1 base from V and 4 bases from J, with 11 bases in between. The CDR3 is 13 residues long. Germline lookup yields CDR1 DFQATT and CDR2 SNEGSKA (reference sequence). The CDR3 DNA sequence: TGCAGTGCTAGAGCAGGGGCCATGTACGAGCAGTACTTC. It specifies CSARAGAMYEQYF.

This clonotype was seen at least ten times. This sequence joins TRBV12-3 or TRBV12-4 and TRBJ2-1, with 10 nucleotides matching TRBD2. The CDR3 has 17 amino acids. V gave up 3 bases and J gave up 1 base; unmatched junction bases: 6. The CDR3 nucleotides are TGTGCCAGCAGTTTTCTACTAGCGGGAAGGTCCTACAATGAGCAGTTCTTC. It encodes CASSFLLAGRSYNEQFF.

The table lists this clonotype with a few counts. Germline is not matched at one junction end, which may reflect a read error. V usage is TRBV4-1 and J usage is TRBJ2-1; perhaps TRBD2 as D (6 bases). The CDR3 consists of 17 residues. Germline V gives CDR1 MGHRA, CDR2 YSYEKL. The CDR3 reads CVSSQDLGRGPYNEQFF. As DNA, the CDR3 is TGCGTCAGCAGCCAAGATCTAGGGCGGGGTCCCTACAATGAGCAGTTCTTC.

This clonotype has only a few counts. The rearrangement uses TRBV27 and TRBJ2-1; D is undetermined. CDR3 length: 12 residues. CDR1 is MNHEY and CDR2 is SMNVEV in the germline V gene (reference sequence). V shed 6 bases and J shed 7 bases, with 10 bases lying between them. The CDR3 spells CASRRITNEQFF. DNA of the CDR3: TGTGCCAGCAGACGAATTACTAATGAGCAGTTCTTC.

V gene TRBV20-1 combines with J gene TRBJ2-1; tentative D call: TRBD2 (5 bases). The CDR3 sequence is 13 residues long. Per the germline V gene, CDR1 is DFQATT and CDR2 is SNEGSKA (reference sequence). Trimming removed 3 bases at V and 10 bases at J, with 16 bases between. Here the CDR3 reads CSASEEVVREQFF. The CDR3 bases are TGCAGTGCTAGTGAGGAGGTAGTCAGGGAGCAGTTCTTC.

The genes are TRBV2 and TRBJ2-6; D might be TRBD1 (6 bases). Per germline, CDR1 SNHLY and CDR2 FYNNEI. The CDR3 is 17 amino acids. V lost 3 bases to trimming and J lost 0 bases, with 12 bases between them. The CDR3 spells CASSDRGRVSGANVLTF. CDR3 nucleotides: TGTGCCAGCAGTGACAGGGGTAGAGTCTCTGGGGCCAACGTCCTGACTTTC.

This clonotype was found many times. V gene TRBV20-1 combines with J gene TRBJ1-6; a weak D match, TRBD1 (5 bases). In germline, CDR1 is DFQATT, CDR2 SNEGSKA (reference sequence). The CDR3 runs 13 residues. The V gene lost 5 bases and the J gene lost 6 bases, with 11 bases spanning the gap. The CDR3 DNA reads as TGCAGTGCTTCGACAGTATCTAATTCACCCCTCCACTTT. This codes for CSASTVSNSPLHF.

V usage is TRBV5-1 and J usage is TRBJ2-1, with 16 bases identical to TRBD2. With 0 bases clipped from V and 4 bases from J, the junction kept 4 bases outside the gene matches. The CDR3 is 18 residues long. Germline CDR1 and CDR2: SGHRS and YFSETQ. The CDR3 protein is CASSLAGTSGGAYNEQFF. CDR3 coding DNA: TGCGCCAGCAGCTTGGCCGGGACTAGCGGGGGGGCTTACAATGAGCAGTTCTTC.

This chain uses TRBV5-6 with TRBJ2-5; no firm D call. In germline, CDR1 is SGHDT, CDR2 YYEEEE. The CDR3 sequence is 13 residues long. Deletions cut 4 bases from V and 3 bases from J, with 10 bases between. CDR3 region: CASSVWAEETQYF. DNA of the CDR3: TGTGCCAGCAGCGTCTGGGCGGAAGAGACCCAGTACTTC. Looking up the rest from reference TRBV5-6 and TRBJ2-5 gives the full variable domain: DAGVTQSPTHLIKTRGQQVTLRCSPKSGHDTVSWYQQALGQGPQFIFQYYEEEERQRGNFPDRFSGHQFPNYSSELNVNALLLGDSALYLCASSVWAEETQYFGPGTRLLVL.

This clonotype was detected ten times or more. This sequence joins TRBV27 and TRBJ1-1; D is undetermined. Germline V lookup: CDR1 MNHEY, CDR2 SMNVEV (reference sequence). Trimming pared 4 bases from V and 3 bases from J, leaving 12 bases between. The CDR3 sequence is 14 residues long. The CDR3 protein is CASSSPPHYTEAFF. CDR3 bases: TGTGCCAGCAGTTCTCCTCCCCACTACACTGAAGCTTTCTTT.

J is TRBJ2-5 and V is TRBV20-1, with 8 nucleotides matching TRBD1. The CDR3 has 13 residues. CDR1 is DFQATT and CDR2 is SNEGSKA in the germline V gene (reference sequence). Trimming at V came to 5 bases and at J to 1 base, leaving 3 bases not matched to a gene. The CDR3 nucleotides read TGCAGTGCTGGGGACAGGCTCCAAGAGACCCAGTACTTC. Its protein is CSAGDRLQETQYF.

This clonotype was picked up many times. This rearrangement joins TRBV29-1 to TRBJ2-1; TRBD2 is a possible D gene (6 bases). The V and J ends lost 5 bases and 4 bases respectively, with 12 bases between them. Germline V gene lookup returns CDR1 SQVTM and CDR2 ANQGSEA. This CDR3 region has 13 residues. CDR3 nucleotide sequence: TGCAGCGTTCCCGCGGGAAGGTACAATGAGCAGTTCTTC. Encoded protein: CSVPAGRYNEQFF.

This clonotype occurred many times. The rearrangement uses TRBV9 and TRBJ2-3; D gene unclear. V lost 0 bases, J lost 0 bases, and 5 bases lay in between. The CDR3 is 14 amino acids. CDR1 is SGDLS, CDR2 YYNGEE, per germline. The CDR3 reads CASSVEASTDTQYF. For the CDR3, the DNA is TGTGCCAGCAGCGTAGAGGCAAGCACAGATACGCAGTATTTT.

This clonotype was seen ten or more times. The rearrangement links TRBV12-3 or TRBV12-4 to TRBJ1-5; TRBD1 agrees at 9 bases. This CDR3 comprises 14 residues. V shed 6 bases and J 7 bases; nucleotides not matched to a gene: 7. As DNA, the CDR3 is TGTGCCAGCAGCCTTACAGGGGGCTGGCAGCCCCAGCATTTT. The encoded protein is CASSLTGGWQPQHF.

This clonotype was seen a handful of times. The rearrangement links TRBV20-1 to TRBJ2-1; D could derive from TRBD1 or TRBD2 (5 bases each). The germline V gene has CDR1 DFQATT and CDR2 SNEGSKA (reference sequence). The CDR3 loop spans 15 amino acids. Trimming cost V 1 base and J 4 bases, with 14 bases left between them. The CDR3 DNA is TGCAGTGCTAGAGTAGGGCAGGGACGATACAATGAGCAGTTCTTC. Translating it yields CSARVGQGRYNEQFF.

This clonotype was seen a handful of times. The chain recombines TRBV4-3 with TRBJ2-2, with D perhaps given as TRBD1 or TRBD2 (5 bases each). The CDR3 is made up of 14 amino acids. The V gene lost 4 bases and the J gene lost 2 bases, with 8 bases spanning the gap. Per the germline V gene, CDR1 is LGHNA and CDR2 is YSLEER. The CDR3 here is CASSRDQNTGELFF. In DNA form, the CDR3 reads TGCGCCAGCAGCCGGGACCAAAACACCGGGGAGCTGTTTTTT.

In its sample, this clonotype was seen a few times. This chain links TRBV7-9 with TRBJ1-3, with a possible D match to TRBD1 (6 bases). Per germline, CDR1 SEHNR and CDR2 FQNEAQ (reference sequence). This CDR3 spans 15 amino acids. Trimming took off 6 bases at V and 2 bases at J, with 14 bases between the two ends. The DNA of the CDR3 is TGTGCCAGCAGACTAGGGGGAGGGGCTGGAAACACCATATATTTT. Protein product: CASRLGGGAGNTIYF.

For the CDR3, the DNA is TGTGCCAGTAGAGTAGGACAGGGGACTGAAGCTTTCTTT. Protein: CASRVGQGTEAFF. V usage is TRBV19 and J usage is TRBJ1-1; 9 positions match TRBD1. The CDR3 is 13 residues long. Germline lookup yields CDR1 LNHDA and CDR2 SQIVND (reference sequence). V gave up 6 bases and J gave up 5 bases; unmatched junction bases: 4. Drawing the rest from reference TRBV19 and TRBJ1-1, the complete variable domain is DGGITQSPKYLFRKEGQNVTLSCEQNLNHDAMYWYRQDPGQGLRLIYYSQIVNDFQKGDIAEGYSVSREKKESFPLTVTSAQKNPTAFYLCASRVGQGTEAFFGQGTRLTVV.

This clonotype occurred many times. J is TRBJ1-1 and V is TRBV20-1; possible D gene TRBD1, 5 bases. There are 15 residues in the CDR3. Germline V gives CDR1 DFQATT, CDR2 SNEGSKA (reference sequence). V lost 1 base and J 0 bases, leaving 12 bases between the germline ends. The CDR3 nucleotides read TGCAGTGCTAGAGGAGGGGCGGGAATGAACACTGAAGCTTTCTTT. It encodes CSARGGAGMNTEAFF.